This T cell receptor beta chain was retrieved from a study of CD4 T cell repertoires in COVID-19. Points from the study as a whole: Sharing of several most expanded SARS-CoV-2-reactive clonotypes across memory subsets suggested intraclonal diversification. In SARS-CoV and/or HKU1 spike cultures, between roughly 7 and 27% of SARS-CoV-2 clonotypes reappeared.

Germline loops: CDR1 DFQATT, CDR2 SNEGSKA (reference sequence). The CDR3 has 11 amino acids. The V end lost 3 bases, the J end lost 2 bases, and 4 bases lay between the germline ends. This clone came up once. The antigen is undetermined. No culture step preceded sequencing of the ex vivo isolated memory T cells. The method was immunoSEQ multiplex PCR; TCRdb's version includes in-frame clones alone and lacks a portion of them. The sample has 20,000 to 30,000 clones; over 90% are singletons. The sample here was circulating follicular helper CD4+ T cells (cTfh) from blood, taken before the COVID-19 pandemic. J is TRBJ2-5 and V is TRBV20-1; no clear D gene. The TCR was taken from a human donor who had COVID-19. The CDR3 DNA follows: TGCAGTGCTAGCTCGCAAGAGACCCAGTACTTC. It translates to CSASSQETQYF.